This note documents a single T cell receptor (beta chain) sequence. Its matching antigen is unknown. This sample stems from a study of shared clonotypes between healthy human individuals. The germline V gene has CDR1 SGHRS and CDR2 YFSETQ. The CDR3 is 13 amino acids. J was trimmed by 5 bases and V by 7 bases; bases with no gene match: 4. Replicate sorted-subset PCRs were loaded with around 220 ng DNA, approximately 31,000 T cell genomes. The repertoire was sequenced with immunoSEQ multiplex PCR; TCRdb's copy has only in-frame clones and lacks some. Among some 2 million clones, 90% to 95% were seen once, and the ten largest hold 0.1% to 0.15%. Study-wide findings and caveats: The low donor count limited represented genetic and exposure-history diversity. Only blood was sampled; tissue repertoires likely differ. Read depth was anticipated to influence clonotype sharing among donors.

Material for sequencing was naive CD4+ T cells sorted from blood. Stated subset: CD45RA+ positively selected. The source of this sequence is a man aged 18 to 30 in good health. The chain combines TRBV5-1 with TRBJ2-1; 9 nucleotides match TRBD2. The CDR3 nucleotides are TGCGCCAGCGCTAGCGGGGTGGACAATGAGCAGTTCTTC. It translates to CASASGVDNEQFF.